Below are 24 T cell receptor beta chains sequenced from a single sample in a study of blood T cell repertoires in COVID-19. Clones were sequenced by immunoSEQ multiplex PCR, and TCRdb holds only the in-frame ones, with some missing. This sample yields roughly 500,000 clones, of which approximately 90% are seen a single time; around 7.9% belongs to the top ten. Sequenced: PBMCs or T cells enriched from blood (not recorded which). Receptors were obtained from a woman aged 55-75 years who had recovered from COVID-19.

The rearrangement uses TRBV3-1 (or the pseudogene TRBV3-2) and TRBJ1-2; possible D gene TRBD1, 6 bases. Germline CDR1 is LGHDT and CDR2 is YNNKEL (reference sequence). V lost 4 bases and J lost 0, with 9 bases in between. This CDR3 region has 14 residues. CDR3 in amino acids: CASSPGQSNYGYTF. The CDR3 DNA reads TGTGCCAGCAGCCCAGGACAGTCTAACTATGGCTACACCTTC.

V and J are TRBV2 and TRBJ2-1, with 7 bases matching TRBD1. V trimming: 4 bases; J trimming: 11 bases; junction bases outside the gene matches: 5. In germline, CDR1 is SNHLY, CDR2 FYNNEI. The CDR3 is 12 amino acids. The CDR3 protein is CASSGTGWQQFF. The CDR3 coding sequence is TGTGCCAGCAGTGGGACAGGCTGGCAGCAGTTCTTC.

The rearrangement uses TRBV7-2 and TRBJ2-5; D is possibly TRBD2 (7 bases). The CDR3 has 15 residues. The germline V gene encodes CDR1 SGHTA and CDR2 FQGNSA. The ends were cut back, 5 bases at V and 5 bases at J, with 18 bases in the middle. The CDR3 sequence: CASSPYGGAGETQYF. The CDR3 nucleotides are TGTGCCAGCAGCCCCTATGGGGGGGCGGGGGAGACCCAGTACTTC.

This clone has only one observation. The chain joins TRBV2 to TRBJ1-2, with TRBD1 identical over 10 bases. CDR3 length: 15 amino acids. V lost 4 bases, J lost 6 bases, and 8 bases stayed unmatched. Germline CDR1 is SNHLY and CDR2 is FYNNEI. The CDR3 loop is CASSGQGALLDGYTF. The CDR3 DNA sequence: TGTGCCAGCAGTGGACAGGGGGCGTTATTAGATGGCTACACCTTC.

Here the CDR3 DNA reads TGCGCCAGCAGCTTGGAGGGACAGGGGGCACCCCTCCACTTT. Residues: CASSLEGQGAPLHF. The chain uses TRBV5-1 and TRBJ1-6; the match to TRBD1 covers 11 bases. The CDR3 consists of 14 residues. With V trimmed by 0 bases and J by 11 bases, 1 base remained unmatched. Germline CDR1 is SGHRS and CDR2 is YFSETQ.

The chain joins TRBV5-3 to TRBJ1-5; 9 positions match TRBD1. TRBV5-3 is recorded as an ORF, its role being uncertain. Trimming removed 4 bases from V and 0 bases from J; junction bases left unmatched: 8. The CDR3 length is 17 residues. In DNA form, the CDR3 reads TGTGCCAGAAGCCTACGGACAGGGGAGTATAGCAATCAGCCCCAGCATTTT. Translation: CARSLRTGEYSNQPQHF.

The chain is built from TRBV7-9 and TRBJ1-4; D is uncertain. V was shortened by 5 bases and J by 0 bases, with 13 bases between the two germline ends. CDR1 SEHNR and CDR2 FQNEAQ come from the germline V gene (reference sequence). CDR3 length equals 16 residues. The CDR3: CASSRRTEATNEKLFF. CDR3 DNA sequence: TGTGCCAGCAGCCGAAGGACGGAGGCAACTAATGAAAAACTGTTTTTT.

V usage is TRBV11-2 and J usage is TRBJ1-6, with 9 bases fitting TRBD1. Trimming removed 1 base from V and 6 bases from J; junction bases left unmatched: 4. Germline V CDR1 and CDR2: SGHAT, FQNNGV. The CDR3 totals 16 residues. CDR3 loop: CASSLGTTGGNSPLHF. In nucleotides, the CDR3 is TGTGCCAGCAGCTTAGGCACGACAGGGGGTAATTCACCCCTCCACTTT.

This clone was picked up one time. The gene calls are TRBV5-6 and TRBJ2-7; tentative D call: TRBD1 (5 bases). The V gene lost 4 bases and the J gene lost 3 bases, with 17 bases spanning the gap. Germline V gives CDR1 SGHDT, CDR2 YYEEEE. This CDR3 contains 15 residues. CDR3: CASSPRQIPVYEQYF. CDR3 nucleotides: TGTGCCAGCAGCCCAAGACAGATCCCCGTCTACGAGCAGTACTTC.

This rearrangement joins TRBV5-5 to TRBJ2-1, with D unresolved. CDR1 is SGHKS and CDR2 is YYEKEE in the germline V gene (reference sequence). The CDR3 spans 14 residues. The germline V and J ends were trimmed by 4 bases and 4 bases, with 12 bases remaining between them. DNA of the CDR3: TGTGCCAGCAGCGGCAGAGGAAGATACAATGAGCAGTTCTTC. Translation gives CASSGRGRYNEQFF.

This chain links TRBV2 with TRBJ1-4; maybe TRBD1 (6 bases). CDR3 length equals 18 residues. Germline V lookup: CDR1 SNHLY, CDR2 FYNNEI. V was cut by 2 bases and J by 1 base, with 17 bases left in between. This CDR3 is CASSELPGHLLTNEKLFF. CDR3 coding DNA: TGTGCCAGCAGTGAATTACCGGGACACCTTTTAACTAATGAAAAACTGTTTTTT.

This clone appeared once. The J gene is TRBJ2-2, the V gene TRBV24-1; 8 nucleotides agree with TRBD2. CDR3 length: 19 residues. Germline V gene sequence: CDR1 KGHDR, CDR2 SFDVKD. Trimming removed 3 bases from V and 2 bases from J; junction bases left unmatched: 13. CDR3 residues: CATSDPLVVSGDNTGELFF. The CDR3 bases are TGTGCCACCAGTGATCCTCTGGTTGTTAGCGGGGATAACACCGGGGAGCTGTTTTTT.

This clone was seen many times. The V call is TRBV11-2, the J call TRBJ2-7, with TRBD1 matching 7 bases. J gave up 2 bases and V 5 bases, and 12 bases lay outside the gene matches. From germline, CDR1 is SGHAT and CDR2 FQNNGV. The CDR3 contains 16 residues. CDR3 nucleotides: TGTGCCAGCAGCCCCTTAGACAGGGTCGGGACCTACGAGCAGTACTTC. It translates to CASSPLDRVGTYEQYF.

The V call is TRBV20-1, the J call TRBJ2-1; D call uncertain. V was trimmed by 6 bases and J by 10 bases, leaving 13 bases between them. The CDR3 spans 11 residues. In germline, CDR1 is DFQATT, CDR2 SNEGSKA (reference sequence). CDR3 bases: TGCAGTGCCAAACTCCAAGTAGAGCAGTTCTTC. Translating gives CSAKLQVEQFF.

This clone was counted many times. J is TRBJ2-1 and V is TRBV4-1; TRBD1 might be the D (5 bases). The V end lost 1 base, the J end lost 12 bases, and 19 bases lay between the germline ends. Germline CDR1 MGHRA, CDR2 YSYEKL. The CDR3 has 15 amino acids. CDR3 residues: CASSQVTTAGYGQFF. Here the CDR3 DNA reads TGCGCCAGCAGCCAAGTAACGACAGCCGGTTACGGGCAGTTCTTC.

J is TRBJ1-2 and V is TRBV7-6; D gene ambiguous. Trimming removed 1 base from V and 4 bases from J, with 13 bases in between. The CDR3 consists of 15 residues. Germline CDR1 is SGHVS and CDR2 is FNYEAQ. The CDR3 region has the DNA TGTGCCAGCAGCTTAGGGACTGCGAACGCCTATGGCTACACCTTC. Protein sequence: CASSLGTANAYGYTF.

CDR3 in amino acids: CASSFSRQETQYF. The CDR3 region has the DNA TGTGCCAGCAGTTTCTCCCGGCAAGAGACCCAGTACTTC. The genes are TRBV12-3 or TRBV12-4 and TRBJ2-5; D gene unclear. Trimming left V 3 bases short and J 2 bases short, with 7 bases between. CDR3 length equals 13 residues.

This clone was seen a single time. CDR3 DNA sequence: TGTGCCAGCAGCTTGGCGGGGGGGCAAGAGACCCAGTACTTC. This sequence encodes CASSLAGGQETQYF. This chain links TRBV7-2 with TRBJ2-5; 9 nucleotides line up with TRBD2. V shed 3 bases, J shed 2 bases, and the junction held 1 base outside the gene matches. Germline V lookup: CDR1 SGHTA, CDR2 FQGNSA. The CDR3 loop spans 14 amino acids.

The J gene is TRBJ1-5, the V gene TRBV5-5, with D perhaps matching TRBD1 (6 bases). In germline, CDR1 is SGHKS, CDR2 YYEKEE (reference sequence). The CDR3 totals 13 residues. V was clipped by 0 bases and J by 5 bases, with 6 bases between them. The CDR3 region is CASSLGGHQPQHF. In nucleotides, the CDR3 is TGTGCCAGCAGCTTGGGGGGGCATCAGCCCCAGCATTTT.

The gene calls are TRBV28 and TRBJ2-7; weak D call: TRBD2 (5 bases). The CDR3 is 13 amino acids. Trimming took 8 bases from V and 4 from J, leaving 15 bases between them. Germline CDR1 MDHEN, CDR2 SYDVKM. CDR3 nucleotides: TGTGCCAGCGGGAGTGTGGGGTCTTACGAGCAGTACGTC. Translated, it gives CASGSVGSYEQYV.

The V call is TRBV6-5, the J call TRBJ1-4; D might be TRBD1 (6 bases). CDR3 length equals 15 residues. Germline-derived CDR1 and CDR2 are MNHEY and SVGAGI. The V and J ends lost 5 bases and 5 bases respectively, with 15 bases between them. The chain's CDR3 is CASSIQGGGNEKLFF. The CDR3 bases are TGTGCCAGCAGTATTCAAGGGGGTGGGAATGAAAAACTGTTTTTT.

The V and J genes are TRBV2 and TRBJ1-5; D uncertain. The CDR3 runs to 15 residues. Trimming removed 6 bases from V and 4 bases from J, with 16 bases in between. Germline CDR1 and CDR2: SNHLY and FYNNEI. The CDR3 nucleotides read TGTGCCAGCAGCCCAAATCGGGGAAATAATCAGCCCCAGCATTTT. Translating it yields CASSPNRGNNQPQHF.

This chain connects TRBV16 to TRBJ1-5, with TRBD1 identical over 9 bases. V trimming: 4 bases; J trimming: 2 bases; junction bases outside the gene matches: 3. Germline loops: CDR1 KGHSY, CDR2 FQNENV. The CDR3 has 15 residues. The chain's CDR3 is CASSPQGAGNQPQHF. The CDR3 nucleotides are TGTGCCAGCAGCCCACAGGGGGCCGGCAATCAGCCCCAGCATTTT.

V is TRBV6-1 and J is TRBJ2-2, with TRBD1 matching over 7 bases. V trimming: 5 bases; J trimming: 5 bases; junction bases outside the gene matches: 8. There are 15 residues in the CDR3. CDR1 MNHNS and CDR2 SASEGT come from the germline V gene. The CDR3, as DNA: TGTGCCAGCAGTCCTCACAGGGGATGGACCGGGGAGCTGTTTTTT. Translation: CASSPHRGWTGELFF.